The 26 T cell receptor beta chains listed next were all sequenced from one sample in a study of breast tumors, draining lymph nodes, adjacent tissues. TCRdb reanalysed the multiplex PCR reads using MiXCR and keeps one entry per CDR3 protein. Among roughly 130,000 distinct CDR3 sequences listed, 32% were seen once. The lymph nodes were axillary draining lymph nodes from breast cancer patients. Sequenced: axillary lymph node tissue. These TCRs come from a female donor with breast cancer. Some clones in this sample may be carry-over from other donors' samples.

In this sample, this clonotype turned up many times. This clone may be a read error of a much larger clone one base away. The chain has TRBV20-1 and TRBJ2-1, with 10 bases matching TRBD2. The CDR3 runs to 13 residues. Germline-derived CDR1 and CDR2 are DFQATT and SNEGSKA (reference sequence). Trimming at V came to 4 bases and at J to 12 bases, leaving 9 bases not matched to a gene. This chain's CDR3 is CSAKGTSEVAQFF. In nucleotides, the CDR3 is TGCAGTGCTAAAGGGACTAGCGAAGTTGCGCAGTTCTTC.

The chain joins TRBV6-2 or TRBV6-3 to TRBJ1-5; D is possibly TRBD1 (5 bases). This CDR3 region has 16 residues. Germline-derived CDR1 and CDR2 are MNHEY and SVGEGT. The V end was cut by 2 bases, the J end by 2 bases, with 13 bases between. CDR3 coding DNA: TGTGCCAGCAGTTACGGGCTGAGGGGACGCAATCAGCCCCAGCATTTT. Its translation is CASSYGLRGRNQPQHF.

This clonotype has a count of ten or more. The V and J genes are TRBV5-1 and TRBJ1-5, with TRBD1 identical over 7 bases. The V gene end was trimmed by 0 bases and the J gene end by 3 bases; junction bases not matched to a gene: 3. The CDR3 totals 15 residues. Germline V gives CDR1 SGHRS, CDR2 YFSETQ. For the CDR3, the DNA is TGCGCCAGCAGCTTGGGGGACAGTTTCAATCAGCCCCAGCATTTT. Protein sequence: CASSLGDSFNQPQHF.

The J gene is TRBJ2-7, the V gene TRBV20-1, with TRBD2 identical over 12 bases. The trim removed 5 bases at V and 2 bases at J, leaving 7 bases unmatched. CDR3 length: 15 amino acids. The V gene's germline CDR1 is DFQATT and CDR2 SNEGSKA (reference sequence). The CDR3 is CSARLAGVPTYEQYV. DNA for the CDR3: TGCAGTGCTCGACTAGCGGGGGTCCCCACCTACGAGCAGTACGTC.

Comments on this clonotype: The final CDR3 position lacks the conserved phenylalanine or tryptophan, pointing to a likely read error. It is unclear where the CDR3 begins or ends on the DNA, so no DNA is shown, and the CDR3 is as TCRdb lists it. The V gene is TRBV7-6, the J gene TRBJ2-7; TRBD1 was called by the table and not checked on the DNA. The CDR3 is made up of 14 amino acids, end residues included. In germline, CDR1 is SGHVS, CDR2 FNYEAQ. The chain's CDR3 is CASSPGTGLGERYS.

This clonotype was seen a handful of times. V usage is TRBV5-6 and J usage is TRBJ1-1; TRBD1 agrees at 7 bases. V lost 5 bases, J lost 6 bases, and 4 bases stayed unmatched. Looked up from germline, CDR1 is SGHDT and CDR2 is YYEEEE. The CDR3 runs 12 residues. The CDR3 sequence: CASSRQGPEAFF. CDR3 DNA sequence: TGTGCCAGCAGTAGACAGGGCCCTGAAGCTTTCTTT.

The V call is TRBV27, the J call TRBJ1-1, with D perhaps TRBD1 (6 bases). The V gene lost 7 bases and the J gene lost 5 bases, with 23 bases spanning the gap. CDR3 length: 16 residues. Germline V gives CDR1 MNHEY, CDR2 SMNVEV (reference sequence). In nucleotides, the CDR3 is TGTGCCAGCAATACATTTAGGGGGGGGACAAGGACTGAAGCTTTCTTT. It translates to CASNTFRGGTRTEAFF.

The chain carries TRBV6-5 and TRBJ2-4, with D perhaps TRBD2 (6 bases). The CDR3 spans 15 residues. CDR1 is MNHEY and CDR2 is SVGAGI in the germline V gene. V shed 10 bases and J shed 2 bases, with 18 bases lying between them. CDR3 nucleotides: TGTGCCACCTCCCCCTGGGGGGATACCAAAAACATTCAGTACTTC. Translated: CATSPWGDTKNIQYF.

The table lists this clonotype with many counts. CDR3 DNA: TGTGCCAGCAGTGAAGTCACAGGGGGCGAGCCGTTCCACGAGCAGTACGTC. Translated: CASSEVTGGEPFHEQYV. The chain has TRBV6-4 and TRBJ2-7; 9 nucleotides match TRBD1. Trimming removed 3 bases from V and 5 bases from J; junction bases left unmatched: 14. Germline CDR1 and CDR2: MRHNA and SNTAGT. This CDR3 region has 17 residues.

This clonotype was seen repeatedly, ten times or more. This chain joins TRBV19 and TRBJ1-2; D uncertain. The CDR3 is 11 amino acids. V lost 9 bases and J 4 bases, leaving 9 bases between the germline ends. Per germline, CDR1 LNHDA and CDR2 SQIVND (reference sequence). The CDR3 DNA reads TGTGCCAGGAGGGTATTCTATGGCTACACCTTC. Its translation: CARRVFYGYTF.

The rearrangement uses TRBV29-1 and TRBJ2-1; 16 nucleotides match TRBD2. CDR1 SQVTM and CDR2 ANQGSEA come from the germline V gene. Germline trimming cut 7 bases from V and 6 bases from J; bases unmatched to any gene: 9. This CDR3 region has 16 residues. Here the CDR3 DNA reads TGCAGCGCAAACTCCGGGACTAGCGGGGGGGCCAATGAGCAGTTCTTC. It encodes CSANSGTSGGANEQFF.

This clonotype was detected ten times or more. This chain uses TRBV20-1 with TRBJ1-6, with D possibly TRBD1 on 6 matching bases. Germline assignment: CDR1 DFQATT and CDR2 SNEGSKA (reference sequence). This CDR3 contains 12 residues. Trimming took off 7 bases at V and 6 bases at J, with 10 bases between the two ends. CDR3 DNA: TGCAGTGTCGGACAGCCTAATTCACCCCTCCACTTT. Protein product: CSVGQPNSPLHF.

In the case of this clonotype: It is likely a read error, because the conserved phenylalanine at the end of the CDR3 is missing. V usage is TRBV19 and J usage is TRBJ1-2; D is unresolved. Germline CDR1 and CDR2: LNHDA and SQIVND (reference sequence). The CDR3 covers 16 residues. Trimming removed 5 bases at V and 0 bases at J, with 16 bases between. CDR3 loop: CASSPPAGRANYGYTS. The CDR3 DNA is TGTGCCAGTAGTCCCCCGGCTGGGAGGGCTAACTATGGCTACACCTCC.

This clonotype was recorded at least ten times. The chain's CDR3 is CAWNTAGLWTGELFF. CDR3 DNA sequence: TGTGCCTGGAATACAGCGGGGCTGTGGACCGGGGAGCTGTTTTTT. V usage is TRBV30 and J usage is TRBJ2-2; TRBD2 aligns across 7 bases. From germline, CDR1 is GTSNPN and CDR2 SVGIG (reference sequence). With V trimmed by 4 bases and J by 5 bases, 10 bases remained unmatched. The CDR3 length is 15 residues.

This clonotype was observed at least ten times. Written as DNA, the CDR3 is TGTGCCAGCAGGGGACAGGGGTGGGAGACCCAGTACTTC. Its protein product is CASRGQGWETQYF. The V and J genes are TRBV25-1 and TRBJ2-5; 10 bases fit TRBD1. After removal of 6 bases from V and 5 bases from J, the junction contained 3 bases not matched to a gene. CDR1 and CDR2 from the germline V gene are MGHDK and SYGVNS. The CDR3 totals 13 residues.

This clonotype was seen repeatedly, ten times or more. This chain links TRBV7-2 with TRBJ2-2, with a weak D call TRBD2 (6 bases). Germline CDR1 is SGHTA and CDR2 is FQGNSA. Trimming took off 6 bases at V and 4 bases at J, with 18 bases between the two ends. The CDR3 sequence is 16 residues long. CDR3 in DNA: TGTGCCAGCAGTCCACACTTGAACGGGGGCACCGGGGAGCTGTTTTTT. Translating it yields CASSPHLNGGTGELFF.

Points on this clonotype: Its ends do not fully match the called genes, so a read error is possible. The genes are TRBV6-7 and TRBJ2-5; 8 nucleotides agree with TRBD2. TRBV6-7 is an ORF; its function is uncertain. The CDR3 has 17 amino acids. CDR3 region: CASSYSPKTSGQETHYF. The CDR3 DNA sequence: TGTGCCAGCAGTTACTCCCCAAAAACTAGCGGCCAAGAGACCCACTACTTC.

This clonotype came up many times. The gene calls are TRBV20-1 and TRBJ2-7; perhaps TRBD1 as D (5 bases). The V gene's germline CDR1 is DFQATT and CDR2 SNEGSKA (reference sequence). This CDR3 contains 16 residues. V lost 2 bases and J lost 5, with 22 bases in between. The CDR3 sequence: CSARSLQDNFENEQYF. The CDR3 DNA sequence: TGCAGTGCTAGATCATTACAGGATAATTTTGAGAACGAGCAGTACTTC.

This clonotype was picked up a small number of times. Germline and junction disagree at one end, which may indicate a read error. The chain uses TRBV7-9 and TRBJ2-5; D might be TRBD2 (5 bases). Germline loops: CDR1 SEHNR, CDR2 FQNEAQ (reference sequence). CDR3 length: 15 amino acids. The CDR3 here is CASSQVGSGWETLYF. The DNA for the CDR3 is TGTGCCAGCAGCCAGGTGGGGAGCGGATGGGAGACCCTGTACTTC.

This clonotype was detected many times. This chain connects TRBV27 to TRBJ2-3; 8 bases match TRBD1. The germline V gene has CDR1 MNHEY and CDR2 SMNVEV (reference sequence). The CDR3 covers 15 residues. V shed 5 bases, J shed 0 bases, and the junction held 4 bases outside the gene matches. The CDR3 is CASSPWTGSTDTQYF. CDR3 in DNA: TGTGCCAGCAGTCCCTGGACAGGGAGCACAGATACGCAGTATTTT.

The CDR3 coding sequence is TGTGCCAGCAGTGAAGGAAGGTCCTCCTACGAGCAGTACGTC. Its protein is CASSEGRSSYEQYV. The chain employs TRBV6-1 and TRBJ2-7; D remains unclear. Trimming took 1 base from V and 0 from J, leaving 7 bases between them. This CDR3 has 14 residues. CDR1 MNHNS and CDR2 SASEGT come from the germline V gene.

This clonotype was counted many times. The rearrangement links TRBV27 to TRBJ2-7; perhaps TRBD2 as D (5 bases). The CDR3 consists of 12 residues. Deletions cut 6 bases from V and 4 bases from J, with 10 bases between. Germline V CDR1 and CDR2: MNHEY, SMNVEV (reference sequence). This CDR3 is CASRDSAYEQYV. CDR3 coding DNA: TGTGCCAGCAGGGACTCAGCGTACGAGCAGTACGTC.

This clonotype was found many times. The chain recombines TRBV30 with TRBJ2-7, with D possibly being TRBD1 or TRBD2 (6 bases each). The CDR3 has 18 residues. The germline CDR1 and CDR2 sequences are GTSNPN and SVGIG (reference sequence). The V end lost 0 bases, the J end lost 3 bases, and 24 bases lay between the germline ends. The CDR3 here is CAWSVLKAGHPPYYEQYV. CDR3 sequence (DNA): TGTGCCTGGAGTGTACTGAAGGCGGGACATCCTCCATACTACGAGCAGTACGTC.

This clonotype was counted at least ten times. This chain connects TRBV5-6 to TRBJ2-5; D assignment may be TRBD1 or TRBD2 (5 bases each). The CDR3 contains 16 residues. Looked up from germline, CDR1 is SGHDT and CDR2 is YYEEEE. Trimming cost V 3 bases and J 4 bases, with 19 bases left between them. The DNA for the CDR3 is TGTGCCAGCAGCTCATCCCAGGGAATTGAGGGAGAGACCCAGTACTTC. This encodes CASSSSQGIEGETQYF.

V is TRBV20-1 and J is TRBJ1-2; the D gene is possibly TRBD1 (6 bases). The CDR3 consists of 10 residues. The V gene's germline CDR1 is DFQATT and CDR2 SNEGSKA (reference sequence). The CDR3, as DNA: TGCAGCTTTAATCGGGGGCTCTACACCTTC. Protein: CSFNRGLYTF.

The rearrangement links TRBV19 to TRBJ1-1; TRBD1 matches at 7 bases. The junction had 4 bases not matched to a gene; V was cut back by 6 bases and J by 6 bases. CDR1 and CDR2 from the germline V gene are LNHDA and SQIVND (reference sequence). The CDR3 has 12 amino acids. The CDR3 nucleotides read TGTGCCAGTAGCAGACAGGGCTCTGAAGCTTTCTTT. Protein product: CASSRQGSEAFF.